The 20 T cell receptor beta chains listed next were all sequenced from one sample in a study of sequential checkpoint blockade in melanoma. The treatment denotes: randomized to nivolumab then ipilimumab (arm A) or the reverse (arm B). Clones were read by immunoSEQ multiplex PCR, and TCRdb kept only the in-frame ones, dropping some. The sample contains around 25,000 clones, around 82% of which appear only once. Sequencing was performed on CD8+ T cells sorted from blood (inferred from file names), taken from a patient given nivolumab and ipilimumab in sequence. Receptor source: a human donor with melanoma.

This chain joins TRBV7-2 and TRBJ2-7, with D possibly being TRBD2 (5 bases). CDR3 size: 13 residues. Germline V gene lookup returns CDR1 SGHTA and CDR2 FQGNSA. The V end was cut by 6 bases, the J end by 2 bases, with 11 bases between. CDR3 region: CASRDELAYEQYF. The CDR3 DNA follows: TGTGCCAGCAGGGATGAACTAGCCTACGAGCAGTACTTC.

This clone was seen only a few times. The J gene is TRBJ1-3, the V gene TRBV29-1; D is undetermined. Deletions cut 7 bases from V and 0 bases from J, with 10 bases between. The CDR3 has 13 amino acids. The V gene's germline CDR1 is SQVTM and CDR2 ANQGSEA. CDR3 coding DNA: TGCAGCGGGACTGCGAGCTCTGGAAACACCATATATTTT. It specifies CSGTASSGNTIYF. The full variable domain, its missing parts supplied by reference TRBV29-1 and TRBJ1-3, is SAVISQKPSRDICQRGTSLTIQCQVDSQVTMMFWYRQQPGQSLTLIATANQGSEATYESGFVIDKFPISRPNLTFSTLTVSNMSPEDSSIYLCSGTASSGNTIYFGEGSWLTVV.

The chain couples TRBV30 to TRBJ1-3, with a tentative D call TRBD1 (6 bases). CDR3 length: 16 residues. Deletions cut 4 bases from V and 1 base from J, with 17 bases between. CDR1 and CDR2 (germline): GTSNPN, SVGIG (reference sequence). The CDR3 reads CAWTIQGGGSGNTIYF. The CDR3, as DNA: TGTGCCTGGACCATACAAGGGGGTGGTTCTGGAAACACCATATATTTT. Full variable domain (remainder filled in from reference TRBV30 and TRBJ1-3): SQTIHQWPATLVQPVGSPLSLECTVEGTSNPNLYWYRQAAGRGLQLLFYSVGIGQISSEVPQNLSASRPQDRQFILSSKKLLLSDSGFYLCAWTIQGGGSGNTIYFGEGSWLTVV.

J is TRBJ1-1 and V is TRBV7-9; a weak D match, TRBD1 (6 bases). Trimming pared 6 bases from V and 1 base from J, leaving 9 bases between. This CDR3 comprises 13 residues. Germline CDR1 reads SEHNR; CDR2 reads FQNEAQ (reference sequence). Here the CDR3 reads CASRPQGNTEAFF. The CDR3 DNA reads as TGTGCCAGCAGACCACAGGGGAACACTGAAGCTTTCTTT.

This chain uses TRBV30 with TRBJ1-3; no clear D. Between the trimmed V and J ends, which lost 0 bases and 0 bases, there was a span of 9 bases. CDR1 and CDR2 (germline): GTSNPN, SVGIG (reference sequence). There are 15 residues in the CDR3. CDR3 in DNA: TGTGCCTGGAGTGTACGTACAAGCTCTGGAAACACCATATATTTT. Protein sequence: CAWSVRTSSGNTIYF.

The rearrangement joins TRBV2 to TRBJ2-7, with 9 bases fitting TRBD1. Trimming removed 9 bases from V and 5 bases from J; junction bases left unmatched: 8. CDR1 SNHLY and CDR2 FYNNEI come from the germline V gene. CDR3 length equals 13 residues. In DNA, the CDR3 is TGTGCCAGTGCGACGGACAGGGGCCACGAGCAGTACTTC. Translation: CASATDRGHEQYF.

V gene TRBV28 combines with J gene TRBJ1-2; D is undetermined. Trimming pared 2 bases from V and 4 bases from J, leaving 11 bases between. Germline-derived CDR1 and CDR2 are MDHEN and SYDVKM. The CDR3 covers 14 residues. The CDR3 DNA is TGTGCCAGCAGTTTAGTCGTAACAGCCTATGGCTACACCTTC. It specifies CASSLVVTAYGYTF.

The rearrangement uses TRBV9 and TRBJ2-3; 7 bases map to TRBD1. V trimming: 4 bases; J trimming: 0 bases; junction bases outside the gene matches: 5. This CDR3 region has 15 residues. Germline lookup yields CDR1 SGDLS and CDR2 YYNGEE. CDR3 DNA: TGTGCCAGCAGCTCAGGGGGATTTAGCACAGATACGCAGTATTTT. Its translation is CASSSGGFSTDTQYF.

The chain links TRBV6-1 to TRBJ1-5; 9 positions match TRBD1. The CDR3 length is 15 residues. CDR1 and CDR2 (germline): MNHNS, SASEGT. V was pared by 8 bases and J by 3 bases, with 8 bases of the junction left unmatched. The CDR3 loop is CASASTGGDNQPQHF. The DNA of the CDR3 is TGTGCCAGCGCATCGACAGGGGGAGACAATCAGCCCCAGCATTTT.

The V and J genes are TRBV10-3 and TRBJ2-7, with D tentatively TRBD2 (6 bases). With 1 base removed from V and 6 bases from J, the gap between germline ends came to 16 bases. The CDR3 loop spans 15 amino acids. Per the germline V gene, CDR1 is ENHRY and CDR2 is SYGVKD. The chain's CDR3 is CAISELGLPSGEQYF. The CDR3, as DNA: TGTGCCATCAGTGAGTTGGGACTCCCCTCGGGCGAGCAGTACTTC.

The chain uses TRBV28 and TRBJ2-7; D is perhaps TRBD1 (6 bases). The V end was cut by 6 bases, the J end by 4 bases, with 19 bases between. Germline CDR1 reads MDHEN; CDR2 reads SYDVKM. This CDR3 region has 15 residues. CDR3 sequence reads: CASRVQGKSNYEQYF. CDR3 in DNA: TGTGCCAGCAGAGTACAGGGAAAAAGCAATTACGAGCAGTACTTC.

V is TRBV19 and J is TRBJ2-2; D is possibly TRBD1 (6 bases). The V and J ends lost 2 bases and 0 bases respectively, with 10 bases between them. The CDR3 runs 16 residues. Germline V gene data show CDR1 as LNHDA and CDR2 as SQIVND (reference sequence). This CDR3 is CASSIPPGANTGELFF. The CDR3 region has the DNA TGTGCCAGTAGTATACCCCCAGGGGCGAACACCGGGGAGCTGTTTTTT. Full variable domain (remainder filled in from reference TRBV19 and TRBJ2-2): DGGITQSPKYLFRKEGQNVTLSCEQNLNHDAMYWYRQDPGQGLRLIYYSQIVNDFQKGDIAEGYSVSREKKESFPLTVTSAQKNPTAFYLCASSIPPGANTGELFFGEGSRLTVL.

The chain is built from TRBV27 and TRBJ1-5; D is unclear. Germline V gene sequence: CDR1 MNHEY, CDR2 SMNVEV (reference sequence). The CDR3 has 15 residues. V shed 4 bases and J shed 7 bases, with 17 bases lying between them. CDR3 in DNA: TGTGCCAGCAGTTCCGATCAGACATTACGGCAGCCCCAGCATTTT. Its translation: CASSSDQTLRQPQHF.

The rearrangement joins TRBV29-1 to TRBJ2-3; the D gene is possibly TRBD1 (7 bases). Trimming cost V 4 bases and J 5 bases, with 10 bases left between them. The CDR3 has 12 amino acids. The V gene's germline CDR1 is SQVTM and CDR2 ANQGSEA. This CDR3 is CSVVQGGDTQYF. The CDR3 DNA sequence: TGCAGCGTTGTGCAGGGGGGAGATACGCAGTATTTT.

The rearrangement joins TRBV7-9 to TRBJ2-5, with 7 bases matching TRBD2. The V gene end was trimmed by 5 bases and the J gene end by 2 bases; junction bases not matched to a gene: 5. The germline CDR1 and CDR2 sequences are SEHNR and FQNEAQ (reference sequence). The CDR3 totals 14 residues. The DNA of the CDR3 is TGTGCCAGCAGCGAGACTAGCCTACAAGAGACCCAGTACTTC. Its translation: CASSETSLQETQYF.

This chain connects TRBV13 to TRBJ2-2; 9 nucleotides match TRBD2. V shed 5 bases and J 5 bases; nucleotides not matched to a gene: 9. Germline CDR1 PRHDT, CDR2 FYEKMQ (reference sequence). This CDR3 comprises 16 residues. CDR3 sequence reads: CASSTSGLALTGELFF. For the CDR3, the DNA is TGTGCCAGCAGCACCTCGGGACTAGCCCTTACCGGGGAGCTGTTTTTT.

The gene calls are TRBV6-1 and TRBJ1-5; D ambiguous. This CDR3 has 13 amino acids. Germline V gene data show CDR1 as MNHNS and CDR2 as SASEGT. Trimming took 6 bases from V and 0 from J, leaving 6 bases between them. The CDR3 is CASRPGSNQPQHF. Here the CDR3 DNA reads TGTGCCAGCAGGCCCGGTAGCAATCAGCCCCAGCATTTT.

The chain carries TRBV18 and TRBJ2-2; a possible D gene is TRBD2 (5 bases). V was cut by 3 bases and J by 5 bases, with 7 bases left in between. The V gene's germline CDR1 is KGHSH and CDR2 LQKENI. The CDR3 contains 13 residues. CDR3 sequence: CASSPEETGELFF. CDR3 sequence (DNA): TGTGCCAGCTCACCGGAGGAGACCGGGGAGCTGTTTTTT.

V is TRBV4-1 and J is TRBJ2-7; TRBD2 might be the D (5 bases). The CDR3 is 13 residues long. V lost 0 bases, J lost 7 bases, and 10 bases lay in between. Germline V gives CDR1 MGHRA, CDR2 YSYEKL. The DNA of the CDR3 is TGCGCCAGCAGCCAAGAACTAGTTTTAGAGCAGTACTTC. This codes for CASSQELVLEQYF.

This clone was counted a single time. The rearrangement links TRBV7-8 to TRBJ1-5, with 8 bases that match TRBD1. Germline V gene data show CDR1 as SGHVS and CDR2 as FQNEAQ. CDR3 length: 15 amino acids. Germline trimming cut 4 bases from V and 6 bases from J; bases unmatched to any gene: 8. The CDR3 region is CASSSGGQGGQPQHF. DNA for the CDR3: TGTGCCAGCAGCTCAGGTGGACAGGGCGGTCAGCCCCAGCATTTT.